The clone carrying this T cell receptor (beta chain) showed up just a few times. Its antigen remains unknown. The data belong to a study of T-cell memory formation after mild COVID-19. At the level of the study: TCR clusters showed largely donor specificity. Study-wide results and caveats: Day 15 to 85 contractors were CD4/CD8 balanced; later expanders leaned CD4+. SARS-CoV-2 specificity of second-wave clones peaking day 37 was unconfirmed.

Constant-segment primers served in 5'RACE that generated TCR alpha and TCR beta cDNA libraries bearing sample barcodes and UMIs. TCRdb ran MiXCR on the 5' RACE reads and lists one entry per CDR3 protein. There are fewer than 700,000 distinct CDR3 sequences in the sample; roughly 22% occur only once, and around 7.7% lies in the top ten. The TCR was taken from an adult woman who had mild COVID-19 (a few samples of this study predate the infection). Cell type and time point are not known. Sequenced material: PBMCs or a T cell subset sorted from them (not recorded which).

The chain's CDR3 is CAWSPGTSGSTDTQYF. Written as DNA, the CDR3 is TGTGCCTGGAGTCCCGGGACTAGCGGTAGCACAGATACGCAGTATTTT. The chain recombines TRBV30 with TRBJ2-3; 11 nucleotides line up with TRBD2. The germline V gene encodes CDR1 GTSNPN and CDR2 SVGIG (reference sequence). There are 16 residues in the CDR3. J lost 0 bases, V lost 2 bases, and 4 bases had no gene match.